This T cell receptor (beta chain) comes out of a study of regulatory T cells in long-lasting Graves disease (dated by TCRdb to the early 2020s). Turning to the overall study: Patients with newly diagnosed Graves' disease had been on antithyroid drugs for under 3 months. This study used TCR sequencing and RNA sequencing of peripheral blood to compare persistent Graves' disease patients against newly diagnosed Graves' disease patients. The study was registered as a clinical trial and conducted in China. A total of roughly 35 samples underwent TCR sequencing: roughly 13 from persistent and some 20 from newly diagnosed Graves' disease patients. Results and caveats for the whole study, not just this receptor: Compared with newly diagnosed patients, patients with persistent Graves' disease had lower TCR Shannon entropy and fewer highly expanded clones, which suggests clonal expansion. TRBV28, TRBJ1-2 and TRBJ2-5 were preferentially used in persistent disease, while TRBV20-1 and TRBJ2-1 were favored in newly diagnosed disease. Patients with persistent disease shared more public clonotypes (about 2,900) than newly diagnosed patients did (approximately 990). Sequencing and analysis were limited to the TCR beta chain. The study examined only peripheral blood because the primary lesion, thyroid tissue, could not be accessed. The authors noted that the small sample size was a limitation that may lower accuracy.

The library was obtained by multiplex PCR. Sequencing was performed on an Illumina HiSeq 4000. CDR3 regions were amplified by Arm-PCR with iRepertoire HTBI primers to construct TCR beta libraries. Before sequencing, the PCR products underwent gel purification. The paper's data handling went like this. Gene usage analysis of CDR3 amino acid clonotypes relied on the roughly 67 TRBV and fewer than 15 TRBJ segments identified across samples. Filtered high-quality paired reads were merged into contigs using COPE and FqMerger. BLAST was used to align contigs to the IMGT TRBV, TRBD and TRBJ reference genes, and CDR3 was defined following IMGT. Any clonotype with a frequency above 0.1% was counted as a highly expanded clone. Shannon entropy served as the measure of repertoire diversity, while the Gini coefficient captured V-J evenness. A clonotype found in more than one individual was treated as public. The public reads were quality trimmed at Q25 with fastp and then assembled into clones with MiXCR by TCRdb, keeping productive beta chains. Merged by CDR3 protein, the rows form single entries marked with the most common genes and DNA. The V and J calls, along with clone size, are taken from TCRdb and not from the paper's own processing. The sample table holds 350,000 to 500,000 distinct CDR3 sequences, of which about 15% were seen once. The ten largest make up approximately 15% of the sample.

This clonotype was recorded many times. Its antigen target is currently unknown. No per-base quality is available; no much larger clone lies one base away. The CDR1 and CDR2 encoded by the germline V gene are MNHNS and SASEGT. Spanning cysteine to phenylalanine, the CDR3 consists of 12 amino acids. Here the CDR3 DNA is all that survives: 36 bases in frame from base 1. V and J lose 6 bases and 2 bases, and a span of 8 bases separates them. The intended sense of this specimen's time point label: newly diagnosed GD, antithyroid drugs for less than 3 months. For both TCR sequencing and RNA sequencing, RNA was extracted from PBMCs using TRIzol. Graves' disease was diagnosed according to American Thyroid Association guidelines. The patients came from an endocrinology department in Xi'an, China. Each patient gave 8.5 to 9.5 milliliters of peripheral blood, collected in an EDTA anticoagulant tube. Ficoll Paque Plus density gradient separation was used to isolate PBMCs, and no further T cell sorting was performed. RNA quality was checked with an Agilent 2100 Bioanalyzer and agarose gel, and concentration with a NanoDrop 2000.

Another study also made use of these data, one on T cells in Graves' hyperthyroidism and ophthalmopathy. The second publication reports: Graves' hyperthyroidism was defined as stable when no progression to ophthalmopathy occurred over 18 months of follow-up. Hyperthyroidism patients were newly diagnosed, with disease duration under 2 months, and aged 18 to 65 years. Patients with uncontrolled infections, other autoimmune diseases, pregnancy or lactation were excluded. Diagnoses relied on clinical symptoms, serum thyroxine and TRAb, thyroid ultrasound and orbital computed tomography. The TCR CDR3 was subjected to a first round of RT-PCR using the HTBI primer set and the Qiagen OneStep RT-PCR kit. Blood samples also contained most of the expanded thyroid clonotypes (frequency above 0.001), which suggests that blood repertoires may reflect thyroid immune responses. A model built on a 13 V-J signature distinguished ophthalmopathy from stable hyperthyroidism, reaching 85% to 90% sensitivity and around 81% specificity in cross-validation and 80%/75% in testing. In validation, the model predicted progression to ophthalmopathy a median of about 5.9 months before onset, with about 64% sensitivity and nearly 75% specificity. TCR V-J signatures able to tell the groups apart were searched for in a discovery cohort of 100 patients, of whom around 43 had Graves' ophthalmopathy and around 56 had stable Graves' hyperthyroidism. Prospective prediction of ophthalmopathy was tested in an independent validation cohort consisting of 18 hyperthyroidism patients and approximately 16 patients who later progressed to ophthalmopathy. The 100 or so discovery patients were randomly split 7:3 into training and test sets. In more than 5 Graves' hyperthyroidism patients, the study also compared T-cell repertoires from thyroid tissue with T-cell repertoires from blood. After blood sampling, hyperthyroidism patients were treated with methimazole at a starting dose of 30 mg daily, and ophthalmopathy patients were treated with high-dose intravenous methylprednisolone. The libraries were constructed in a second round of multiplex PCR and then size-selected and purified. Paired-end sequencing of the libraries was performed with 100 bp reads on an Illumina HiSeq2000. SOAPnuke was used to process the raw data, with reads discarded if the reads contained adapters or uncalled bases, had a mean Phred below 15, or lacked an exact constant-primer or identifier match. High-quality paired reads were merged with COPE v1.2.5, and unique nucleotide sequences were defined as clonotypes. Clonotypes were aligned to IMGT TRBV, TRBD and TRBJ reference segments using MiTCR v1.1. Analysis was restricted to V-J combinations with a frequency above 0.0001, which covered about 99% of repertoires. The TCS score was defined as F50 (clonal expansion) divided by E x V (chaos), with BLOSUM62-based TCRdist calculated between CDR3 peptides within each V-J. Welch's t-statistics and random forest reduced fewer than 550 V-J features to 13, which were used in a naive Bayes classifier (R e1071). Sample size was not statistically predetermined, and blinding of investigators to group allocation was not performed. The paper describes TCR Vbeta CDR3 sequencing of fewer than 150 peripheral blood samples, made up of roughly 40 ophthalmopathy patients, some 80 hyperthyroidism patients and 17 progressor patients.

The TCR sequence derives from a woman aged 50 to 60 with Graves disease. Donor details come from another sample of the same person, matched by shared clones. The rearrangement joined TRBV6-1 to TRBJ2-7; the D gene cannot be resolved reliably. The source material was peripheral blood mononuclear cells (PBMCs), sampled at new diagnosis, from a patient treated with antithyroid drugs. The nucleotides read TGTGCCAGCAGATCCTACACCTACGAGCAGTACTTC. This translates into CASRSYTYEQYF.